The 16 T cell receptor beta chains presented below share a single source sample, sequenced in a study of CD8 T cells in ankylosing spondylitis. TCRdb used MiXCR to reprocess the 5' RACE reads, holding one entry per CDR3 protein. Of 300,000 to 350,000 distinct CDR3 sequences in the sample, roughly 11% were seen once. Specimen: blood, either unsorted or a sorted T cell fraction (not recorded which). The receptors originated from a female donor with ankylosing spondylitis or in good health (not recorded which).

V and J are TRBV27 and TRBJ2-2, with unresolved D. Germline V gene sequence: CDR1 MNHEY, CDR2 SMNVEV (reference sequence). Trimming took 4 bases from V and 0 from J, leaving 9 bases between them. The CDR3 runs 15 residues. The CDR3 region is CASSWAPANTGELFF. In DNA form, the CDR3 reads TGTGCCAGCAGTTGGGCCCCCGCGAACACCGGGGAGCTGTTTTTT.

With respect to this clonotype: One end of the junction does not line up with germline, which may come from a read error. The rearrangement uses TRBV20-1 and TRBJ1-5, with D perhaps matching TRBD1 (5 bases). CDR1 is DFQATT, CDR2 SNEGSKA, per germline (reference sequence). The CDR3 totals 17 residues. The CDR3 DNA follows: TGCTGTGCTAGAGATCGGGTAGTGGGGGTAGGCAATCAGCCCCAGCATTTT. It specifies CCARDRVVGVGNQPQHF.

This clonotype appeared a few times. The CDR3 sequence is CASSPRQGFSYEQYF. Written as DNA, the CDR3 is TGTGCCAGCAGTCCCCGACAGGGGTTCTCATACGAGCAGTACTTC. The V gene is TRBV27, the J gene TRBJ2-7; 8 bases align to TRBD1. The CDR3 covers 15 residues. The germline gives CDR1 MNHEY, CDR2 SMNVEV (reference sequence). V lost 5 bases to trimming and J lost 4 bases; unmatched junction nucleotides: 10.

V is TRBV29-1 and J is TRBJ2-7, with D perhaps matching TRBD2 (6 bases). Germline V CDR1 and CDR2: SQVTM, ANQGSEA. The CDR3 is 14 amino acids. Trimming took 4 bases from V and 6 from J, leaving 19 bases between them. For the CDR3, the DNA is TGCAGCGTTGGAGGGGACGGGAGAGAAGGCGAGCAGTACTTC. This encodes CSVGGDGREGEQYF.

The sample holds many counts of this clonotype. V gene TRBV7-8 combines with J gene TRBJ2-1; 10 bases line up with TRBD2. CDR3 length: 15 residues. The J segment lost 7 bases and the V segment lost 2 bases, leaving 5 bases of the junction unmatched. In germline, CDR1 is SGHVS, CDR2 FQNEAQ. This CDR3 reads CASSLYPSGGNEQFF. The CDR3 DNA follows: TGTGCCAGCAGCTTATATCCTAGCGGGGGAAATGAGCAGTTCTTC.

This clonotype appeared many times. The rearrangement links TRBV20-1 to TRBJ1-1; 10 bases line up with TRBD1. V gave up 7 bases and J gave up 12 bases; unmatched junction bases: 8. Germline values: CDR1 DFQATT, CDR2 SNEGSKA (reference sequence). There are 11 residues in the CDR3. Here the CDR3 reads CSVKDRGISFF. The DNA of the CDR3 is TGCAGTGTCAAGGACAGGGGGATATCTTTCTTT.

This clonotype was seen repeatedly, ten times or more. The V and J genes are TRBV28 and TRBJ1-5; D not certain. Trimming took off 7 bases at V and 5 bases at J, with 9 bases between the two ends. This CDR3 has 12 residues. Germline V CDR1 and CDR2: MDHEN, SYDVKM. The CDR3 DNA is TGTGCCAGCACGGGTAGGGATCAGCCCCAGCATTTT. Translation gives CASTGRDQPQHF.

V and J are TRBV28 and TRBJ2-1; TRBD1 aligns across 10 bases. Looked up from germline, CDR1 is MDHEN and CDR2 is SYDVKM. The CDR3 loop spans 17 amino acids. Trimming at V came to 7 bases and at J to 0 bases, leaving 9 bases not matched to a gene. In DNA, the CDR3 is TGTGCCAGCAACTCGGACAGGGGGGATAGCTCCTACAATGAGCAGTTCTTC. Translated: CASNSDRGDSSYNEQFF.

CDR3 in amino acids: CASSYGTGKASNQPQHF. CDR3 sequence (DNA): TGTGCCAGCAGCTACGGGACAGGGAAAGCGAGCAATCAGCCCCAGCATTTT. The chain recombines TRBV6-2 or TRBV6-3 with TRBJ1-5; 9 bases are shared with TRBD1. Germline trimming cut 6 bases from V and 1 base from J; bases unmatched to any gene: 10. CDR3 length: 17 residues. CDR1 MNHEY and CDR2 SVGEGT come from the germline V gene.

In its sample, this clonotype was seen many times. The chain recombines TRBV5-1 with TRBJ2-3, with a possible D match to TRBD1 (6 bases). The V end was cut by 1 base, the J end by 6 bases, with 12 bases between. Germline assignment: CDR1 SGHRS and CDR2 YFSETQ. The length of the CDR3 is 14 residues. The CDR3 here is CASSLKQGEDTQYF. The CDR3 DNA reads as TGCGCCAGCAGCTTGAAACAGGGCGAGGATACGCAGTATTTT.

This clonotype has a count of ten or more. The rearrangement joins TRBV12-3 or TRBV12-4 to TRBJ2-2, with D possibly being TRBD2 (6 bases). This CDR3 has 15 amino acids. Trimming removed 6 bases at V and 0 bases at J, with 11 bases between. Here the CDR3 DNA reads TGTGCCAGCAGGTCAGGGAGGACGAACACCGGGGAGCTGTTTTTT. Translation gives CASRSGRTNTGELFF.

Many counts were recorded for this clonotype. The DNA of the CDR3 is TGCAGTGCTAACCGGGACGGCTCTGGAAACACCATATATTTT. This sequence encodes CSANRDGSGNTIYF. V usage is TRBV20-1 and J usage is TRBJ1-3; TRBD1 might be the D (5 bases). V lost 4 bases to trimming and J lost 0 bases, with 10 bases between them. Germline-derived CDR1 and CDR2 are DFQATT and SNEGSKA (reference sequence). This CDR3 is built from 14 residues.

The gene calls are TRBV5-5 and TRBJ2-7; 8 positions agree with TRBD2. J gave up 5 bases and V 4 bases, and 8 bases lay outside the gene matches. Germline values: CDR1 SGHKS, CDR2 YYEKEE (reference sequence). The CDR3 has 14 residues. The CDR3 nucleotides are TGTGCCAGCAGCCCCGACCCGACTAGCGACGAGCAGTACTTC. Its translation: CASSPDPTSDEQYF.

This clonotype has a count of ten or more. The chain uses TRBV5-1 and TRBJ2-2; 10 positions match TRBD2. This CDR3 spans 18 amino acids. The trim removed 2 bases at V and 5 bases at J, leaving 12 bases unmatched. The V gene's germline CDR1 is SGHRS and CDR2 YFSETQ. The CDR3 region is CASSFQSGRAIRTGELFF. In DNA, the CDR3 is TGCGCCAGCAGCTTTCAAAGCGGGAGGGCCATTCGTACCGGGGAGCTGTTTTTT.

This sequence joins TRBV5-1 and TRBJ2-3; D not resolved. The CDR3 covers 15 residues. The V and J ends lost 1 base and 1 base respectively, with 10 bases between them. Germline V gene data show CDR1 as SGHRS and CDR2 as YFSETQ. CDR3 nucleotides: TGCGCCAGCAGCTTGCACGAGGAACGCACAGATACGCAGTATTTT. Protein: CASSLHEERTDTQYF.

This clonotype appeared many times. This CDR3 reads CASSLGPGQGTYEQYF. The CDR3, as DNA: TGCGCCAGCAGCTTGGGACCGGGACAGGGAACCTACGAGCAGTACTTC. The chain recombines TRBV5-1 with TRBJ2-7; 9 bases are a match to TRBD1. The V and J ends lost 0 bases and 2 bases, in that order; junction bases with no gene match: 6. Per germline, CDR1 SGHRS and CDR2 YFSETQ. CDR3 length: 16 residues.